Included here is one T cell receptor (beta chain) sequence, with context. TCRdb used MiXCR to reprocess the RT-PCR reads, holding one entry per CDR3 protein. The data show some 150,000 distinct CDR3 sequences, approximately 40% seen once. The data stem from a study of patients and donors after allogeneic stem cell transplantation. The CDR3 extends over 12 amino acids. V shed 5 bases and J shed 4 bases, with 8 bases lying between them. Germline assignment: CDR1 MNHNS and CDR2 SASEGT. Specimen: blood, either unsorted or a sorted T cell fraction (not recorded which). This clonotype originated in a human donor who was either an allogeneic HSCT recipient or a stem cell or donor lymphocyte infusion donor (not recorded which). It is not recorded whose cells these are; they may come from a transplant donor. The gene calls are TRBV6-1 and TRBJ1-2; D uncertain. As DNA, the CDR3 is TGTGCCAGCAGTTCATCGGGCTATGGCTACACCTTC. Translation: CASSSSGYGYTF.